Listed below are T cell receptor beta chains from one sample, sequenced in a study of T cell responses to AZD1222 COVID-19 vaccine. TCRdb's copy holds only in-frame clones and misses some; the assay was immunoSEQ multiplex PCR. In the table there are around 140,000 clones, 65% to 90% of which are singletons. The sequenced sample was peripheral blood, obtained 28 days after the second dose of the MenACWY control vaccine. Receptors were obtained from an adult who received the MenACWY meningococcal vaccine as a control. CDR3s leave out the opening cysteine and the closing phenylalanine or tryptophan. The size entry is marked missing in some rows and otherwise reads once, few, many or a size class.

TRBJ1-2 | . | TRBV2 | ASSEVSGPLRDGYT
TRBJ2-7 | . | TRBV13 | ATKAGGGYEQY
TRBJ2-3 | . | TRBV7-3 | ASSLISGSTDTQY
TRBJ1-5 | . | TRBV19 | ASSPDGDQPQH
TRBJ1-2 | . | TRBV6-6 | ASSPRRAQGYT
TRBJ2-6 | . | TRBV5-1 | ASSLAEREGLGSGANVLT
TRBJ1-1 | . | TRBV9 | ASATAGMNTEAF
TRBJ1-1 | . | TRBV2 | ASRAGVNTEAF
TRBJ1-3 | . | TRBV5-1 | ASSLDRAGNTIY
TRBJ1-1 | once | TRBV5-4 | ASRMEPNTEAF
TRBJ2-5 | . | TRBV5-1 | ASSLGLGLGGQETQY
TRBJ1-1 | once | TRBV6-5 | ASKGNTEAF
TRBJ1-6 | . | TRBV28 | ASSLERGRGNSPLH
TRBJ2-1 | . | TRBV6-5 | ASSYRQFSSYNEQF
TRBJ2-1 | . | TRBV4-1 | ASSDPRRGSYNEQF
TRBJ1-1 | few | TRBV11-3 | ASSSGLTEAF
TRBJ2-7 | once | TRBV5-1 | ASSLLWGRSYEQY
TRBJ1-5 | . | TRBV28 | ASNDRTGGYQPQH
TRBJ2-2 | . | TRBV12-3/TRBV12-4 | ASSWGVTGELF
TRBJ2-2 | once | TRBV9 | ASSPGTSVRTGELF
TRBJ1-5 | . | TRBV6-6 | ASRDTNQPQH
TRBJ1-4 | . | TRBV5-1 | ASKVLATNEKLF
TRBJ2-1 | . | TRBV27 | ASSLYSGRNNEQF
TRBJ2-1 | . | TRBV11-3 | ASSPGQGLYNEQF
TRBJ2-7 | . | TRBV7-2 | ASSSLAGVGYEQY
TRBJ2-7 | . | TRBV9 | ASSAGTGGYEQY
TRBJ1-5 | . | TRBV15 | ATSRVGTYNQPQH
TRBJ1-6 | . | TRBV5-8 | ASSWGAARNSPLH
TRBJ1-4 | . | TRBV27 | ASSFWRGMGNEKLF
TRBJ2-7 | . | TRBV6-5 | ASSYALGQRSYEQY
TRBJ1-6 | . | TRBV5-1 | ASSLRPAGDNSPLH
TRBJ2-7 | . | TRBV14 | ASRHRGKAYEQY
TRBJ1-5 | . | TRBV7-9 | ASSRGQGSNQPQH
TRBJ2-5 | . | TRBV5-6 | ASSLALRLAEYQETQY
TRBJ1-1 | . | TRBV7-8 | ASSLPERGLYTEAF
TRBJ2-7 | . | TRBV3-1/TRBV3-2 | ASSQDLELSYPGLDEEPTYEQY
TRBJ2-3 | . | TRBV2 | ASSVGPTDTQY
TRBJ1-1 | . | TRBV2 | ASSSRDVWSEAF
TRBJ1-5 | . | TRBV19 | ASSSRNSNQPQH
TRBJ2-1 | . | TRBV6-2/TRBV6-3 | ASSLTSGRINEQF
TRBJ2-7 | . | TRBV7-2 | ASSLRELYEQY
TRBJ2-7 | . | TRBV7-8 | ASSLGQLFYEQY
TRBJ2-7 | . | TRBV6-2/TRBV6-3 | ASSYRGGRARSYEQY
TRBJ1-1 | . | TRBV28 | ASSVTGGGTEAF
TRBJ1-5 | . | TRBV7-8 | ASSQERGSNQPQH
TRBJ2-4 | . | TRBV7-2 | ASSPVSGGAENIQY
TRBJ1-1 | . | TRBV18 | ASSPLSDPQLGGAF
TRBJ2-5 | . | TRBV21-1 | ASSKGAGWETQY
TRBJ1-1 | . | TRBV18 | ASSPGTGGFTEAF
TRBJ1-4 | . | TRBV19 | ATHGEGIEKLF
TRBJ1-4 | . | TRBV30 | ASLTGGNEKLF
TRBJ1-4 | . | TRBV5-1 | ASSLAELPNEKLF
TRBJ1-5 | . | TRBV18 | ASSPPQGDNQPQH
TRBJ2-5 | . | TRBV10-3 | ATSGGIQETQY
TRBJ2-7 | . | TRBV18 | ASSPGRETGRHFSYEQY
TRBJ2-7 | once | TRBV10-3 | AISERQATYEQY